These T cell receptor beta chains were read from a single sample in a study of breast tumors, draining lymph nodes, adjacent tissues. Each CDR3 protein is one row after TCRdb ran MiXCR on the multiplex PCR reads. The sample records about 21,000 distinct CDR3 sequences, about 60% being singletons. Sequenced: breast tumor tissue. Receptors originate from a female donor with breast cancer. Some clones in this sample may be carry-over from other donors' samples. CDR3s include the opening cysteine and the closing phenylalanine or tryptophan. Each record gives: J gene, clone size, V gene, D gene, CDR3 protein, CDR3 DNA. The D gene is left open where the match is weak. Part of the rows lack a size; the others show once, few, many or a class for expanded clones.

j_gene: TRBJ1-5; abundance: medium-sized; v_gene: TRBV6-1; d_gene: .; CDR3aa: CASSESGYSNQPQHF; CDR3nt: TGTGCCAGCAGTGAAAGCGGATATAGCAATCAGCCCCAGCATTTT
j_gene: TRBJ2-3; abundance: few; v_gene: TRBV27; d_gene: .; CDR3aa: CASSQTDTQYF; CDR3nt: TGTGCCAGCAGTCAGACAGATACGCAGTATTTC
j_gene: TRBJ2-7; abundance: once; v_gene: TRBV7-3; d_gene: TRBD2; CDR3aa: CASRYGAGPNEQYF; CDR3nt: TGTGCCAGCAGATACGGAGCGGGACCTAACGAGCAGTACTTC
j_gene: TRBJ2-5; abundance: many; v_gene: TRBV5-1; d_gene: .; CDR3aa: CASSLYSPYHETQYF; CDR3nt: TGCGCCAGCAGCTTGTATTCCCCGTACCACGAGACCCAGTACTTC
j_gene: TRBJ2-7; abundance: .; v_gene: TRBV25-1; d_gene: .; CDR3aa: CASSQYFTGSDEQYF; CDR3nt: TGCGCCAGCAGCCAGTACTTTACAGGGAGCGACGAGCAGTACTTC
j_gene: TRBJ2-6; abundance: many; v_gene: TRBV19; d_gene: .; CDR3aa: CASSLDGSGANVLTF; CDR3nt: TGTGCCAGTAGTCTGGATGGCTCTGGGGCCAACGTCCTGACTTTC
j_gene: TRBJ2-3; abundance: .; v_gene: TRBV9; d_gene: TRBD2; CDR3aa: CASSISGGTDTQYF; CDR3nt: TGTGCCAGCAGCATTAGCGGGGGTACAGATACGCAGTATTTT
j_gene: TRBJ2-7; abundance: .; v_gene: TRBV5-8; d_gene: TRBD2; CDR3aa: CASTNLAGGREQYF; CDR3nt: TGTGCCAGCACCAATCTAGCGGGGGGGCGGGAGCAGTACTTC
j_gene: TRBJ1-2; abundance: .; v_gene: TRBV25-1; d_gene: TRBD1; CDR3aa: CASRGLTGGGYGYTF; CDR3nt: TGTGCCAGCAGGGGGTTAACAGGGGGCGGCTATGGCTACACCTTC
j_gene: TRBJ2-7; abundance: .; v_gene: TRBV6-5; d_gene: .; CDR3aa: CASSLRDSAPYEQYF; CDR3nt: TGTGCCAGCAGTTTACGGGACTCGGCGCCCTACGAGCAGTACTTC
j_gene: TRBJ1-5; abundance: many; v_gene: TRBV6-2/TRBV6-3; d_gene: .; CDR3aa: CASSYWWVGNQPQHF; CDR3nt: TGTGCCAGCAGTTACTGGTGGGTAGGCAATCAGCCCCAGCATTTT
j_gene: TRBJ1-5; abundance: .; v_gene: TRBV7-6; d_gene: .; CDR3aa: CASSLEQGLSNQPQHF; CDR3nt: TGTGCCAGCAGCTTAGAGCAGGGATTAAGCAATCAGCCCCAGCATTTT
j_gene: TRBJ2-7; abundance: many; v_gene: TRBV6-5; d_gene: TRBD2; CDR3aa: CASSHSGGQGPYEQYF; CDR3nt: TGTGCCAGCAGTCACTCGGGGGGGCAGGGTCCCTACGAGCAGTACTTC
j_gene: TRBJ2-7; abundance: .; v_gene: TRBV2; d_gene: TRBD2; CDR3aa: CASRPTSGRAPSYEQYF; CDR3nt: TGTGCCAGCAGACCGACTAGCGGGAGGGCCCCAAGCTACGAGCAGTACTTC
j_gene: TRBJ2-5; abundance: .; v_gene: TRBV24-1; d_gene: .; CDR3aa: CATSDSRTVPETQYF; CDR3nt: TGTGCCACCAGTGATTCAAGGACAGTTCCAGAGACCCAGTACTTC
j_gene: TRBJ1-6; abundance: .; v_gene: TRBV20-1; d_gene: .; CDR3aa: CSARGPGGHSPLHF; CDR3nt: TGCAGTGCTAGAGGGCCGGGGGGTCATTCACCCCTCCACTTT
j_gene: TRBJ2-7; abundance: .; v_gene: TRBV5-4; d_gene: .; CDR3aa: CASSPGTGLPYKQYF; CDR3nt: TGTGCCAGCAGCCCGGGGACGGGGCTCCCCTACAAGCAGTACTTC
j_gene: TRBJ2-5; abundance: many; v_gene: TRBV5-8; d_gene: TRBD1; CDR3aa: CASSIGQGAAETQYF; CDR3nt: TGTGCCAGCAGCATCGGACAGGGGGCTGCGGAGACCCAGTACTTC
j_gene: TRBJ1-6; abundance: medium-sized; v_gene: TRBV4-1; d_gene: .; CDR3aa: CASSQDRWSSYNSPLHF; CDR3nt: TGCGCCAGCAGCCAAGATAGGTGGAGCTCCTATAATTCACCCCTCCACTTT
j_gene: TRBJ2-2; abundance: .; v_gene: TRBV2; d_gene: TRBD2; CDR3aa: CASTERGPTGELFF; CDR3nt: TGTGCCAGCACGGAGCGGGGGCCCACCGGGGAGCTGTTTTTT
j_gene: TRBJ1-2; abundance: .; v_gene: TRBV2; d_gene: .; CDR3aa: CASSQRVSDYGYTF; CDR3nt: TGTGCCAGCAGTCAACGGGTATCGGACTATGGCTACACCTTC
j_gene: TRBJ2-3; abundance: once; v_gene: TRBV7-9; d_gene: TRBD2; CDR3aa: CASSLGGGSDTQYF; CDR3nt: TGTGCAAGCAGCTTGGGGGGAGGGTCCGATACGCAGTATTTT
j_gene: TRBJ1-2; abundance: .; v_gene: TRBV5-1; d_gene: .; CDR3aa: CASSLGITGNGYTF; CDR3nt: TGCGCCAGCAGCTTGGGTATTACAGGGAACGGCTACACCTTC
j_gene: TRBJ2-7; abundance: .; v_gene: TRBV11-2; d_gene: .; CDR3aa: CASSSAHRAQYF; CDR3nt: TGTGCCAGCAGCTCGGCCCACCGGGCGCAGTACTTC
j_gene: TRBJ2-7; abundance: many; v_gene: TRBV18; d_gene: TRBD2; CDR3aa: CASSLGLAANSEQYF; CDR3nt: TGTGCCAGCTCACTTGGACTAGCGGCCAACTCGGAGCAGTACTTC
j_gene: TRBJ1-6; abundance: once; v_gene: TRBV12-3/TRBV12-4; d_gene: .; CDR3aa: CASSMTGANSPLHF; CDR3nt: TGTGCCAGCAGTATGACAGGTGCTAATTCACCCCTCCACTTT
j_gene: TRBJ2-1; abundance: .; v_gene: TRBV2; d_gene: TRBD2; CDR3aa: CASSVLAGGGEQFF; CDR3nt: TGTGCCAGCAGTGTACTAGCGGGAGGGGGTGAGCAGTTCTTC
j_gene: TRBJ2-6; abundance: many; v_gene: TRBV10-2; d_gene: TRBD1; CDR3aa: CASKPYTGQGSISGANVLTF; CDR3nt: TGCGCCAGCAAGCCCTACACCGGACAGGGGTCAATCTCTGGGGCCAACGTCCTGACTTTC
j_gene: TRBJ2-2; abundance: .; v_gene: TRBV4-3; d_gene: .; CDR3aa: CASSQDFYGGRNTGELFF; CDR3nt: TGCGCCAGCAGCCAAGATTTTTACGGGGGCCGGAACACCGGGGAGCTGTTTTTT
j_gene: TRBJ2-3; abundance: .; v_gene: TRBV7-9; d_gene: .; CDR3aa: CASSLDGKGGTDTQYF; CDR3nt: TGTGCCAGCAGCTTGGACGGGAAAGGAGGCACAGATACGCAGTATTTT
j_gene: TRBJ2-7; abundance: medium-sized; v_gene: TRBV2; d_gene: .; CDR3aa: CASSEAHFEQYF; CDR3nt: TGTGCCAGCAGTGAAGCGCATTTCGAGCAGTACTTC
j_gene: TRBJ2-3; abundance: many; v_gene: TRBV18; d_gene: TRBD2; CDR3aa: CASSPLGLAGADTQYF; CDR3nt: TGTGCCAGCTCACCACTCGGACTAGCGGGAGCAGATACGCAGTATTTT
j_gene: TRBJ2-7; abundance: few; v_gene: TRBV5-6; d_gene: TRBD1; CDR3aa: CASSYGQGPYEQYF; CDR3nt: TGTGCCAGCAGCTACGGACAGGGACCCTACGAGCAGTACTTC
j_gene: TRBJ2-1; abundance: many; v_gene: TRBV29-1; d_gene: .; CDR3aa: CSVEAVAHEQFF; CDR3nt: TGCAGCGTGGAAGCGGTGGCGCATGAGCAGTTCTTC
j_gene: TRBJ2-3; abundance: once; v_gene: TRBV7-2; d_gene: TRBD2; CDR3aa: CASSKLAGGLDTQYF; CDR3nt: TGTGCCAGCAGCAAACTAGCGGGAGGTTTAGATACGCAGTATTTT
j_gene: TRBJ2-1; abundance: .; v_gene: TRBV15; d_gene: TRBD2; CDR3aa: CATSRGTSGSNEQFF; CDR3nt: TGTGCCACCAGCAGAGGGACTAGCGGGTCCAATGAGCAGTTCTTC
j_gene: TRBJ2-1; abundance: many; v_gene: TRBV6-5; d_gene: .; CDR3aa: CASSRVGNYNEQFF; CDR3nt: TGTGCCAGCAGCAGGGTGGGGAACTACAATGAGCAGTTCTTC
j_gene: TRBJ2-1; abundance: many; v_gene: TRBV19; d_gene: .; CDR3aa: CASTQGGARGEQFF; CDR3nt: TGTGCCAGTACCCAGGGAGGCGCGCGCGGTGAGCAGTTCTTC
j_gene: TRBJ1-2; abundance: .; v_gene: TRBV7-8; d_gene: .; CDR3aa: CASSLGAGANYGYTF; CDR3nt: TGTGCCAGCAGCTTAGGGGCAGGGGCCAACTATGGCTACACCTTC
j_gene: TRBJ1-5; abundance: .; v_gene: TRBV6-1; d_gene: .; CDR3aa: CASSSKLGQPQHF; CDR3nt: TGTGCCAGCAGTTCGAAGCTAGGACAGCCCCAGCATTTT
j_gene: TRBJ2-7; abundance: few; v_gene: TRBV20-1; d_gene: .; CDR3aa: CSTDRSVLEQYF; CDR3nt: TGCAGCACCGACAGAAGTGTTCTTGAGCAGTACTTC
j_gene: TRBJ2-3; abundance: .; v_gene: TRBV7-2; d_gene: .; CDR3aa: CASSLVFPDTQYF; CDR3nt: TGTGCCAGCAGCTTAGTATTCCCAGATACGCAGTATTTT
j_gene: TRBJ2-1; abundance: many; v_gene: TRBV4-2; d_gene: .; CDR3aa: CASSQGGGAGNEQFF; CDR3nt: TGTGCCAGCAGCCAAGGTGGGGGGGCCGGAAATGAGCAGTTCTTC
j_gene: TRBJ2-2; abundance: .; v_gene: TRBV27; d_gene: TRBD1; CDR3aa: CASSLSPGTGVNAGELFF; CDR3nt: TGTGCCAGCAGTTTATCGCCCGGGACAGGGGTAAACGCCGGGGAGCTGTTTTTT
j_gene: TRBJ2-1; abundance: medium-sized; v_gene: TRBV5-1; d_gene: TRBD2; CDR3aa: CASSSQGRDEQFF; CDR3nt: TGCGCCAGCAGCTCTCAAGGGAGGGATGAGCAGTTCTTC
j_gene: TRBJ1-1; abundance: many; v_gene: TRBV2; d_gene: .; CDR3aa: CASKFTEAFF; CDR3nt: TGTGCCAGCAAGTTTACTGAAGCTTTCTTT
j_gene: TRBJ2-5; abundance: .; v_gene: TRBV7-2; d_gene: .; CDR3aa: CASSATSQETQYF; CDR3nt: TGTGCCAGCAGCGCTACATCCCAAGAGACCCAGTACTTC
j_gene: TRBJ1-5; abundance: medium-sized; v_gene: TRBV15; d_gene: .; CDR3aa: CATSRDLGLTNSNQPQHF; CDR3nt: TGTGCCACCAGCAGAGATCTAGGCCTTACAAATAGCAATCAGCCCCAGCATTTT
j_gene: TRBJ2-2; abundance: many; v_gene: TRBV27; d_gene: TRBD2; CDR3aa: CASSYSGRDTGELFF; CDR3nt: TGTGCCAGCAGTTACAGCGGGAGGGACACCGGGGAGCTGTTTTTT
j_gene: TRBJ2-3; abundance: .; v_gene: TRBV5-1; d_gene: .; CDR3aa: CASCLADTQYF; CDR3nt: TGCGCCAGCTGCCTAGCAGATACGCAGTATTTT
j_gene: TRBJ2-1; abundance: once; v_gene: TRBV5-4; d_gene: .; CDR3aa: CASNLNYTEQFF; CDR3nt: TGTGCCAGCAACTTGAACTACACTGAGCAGTTCTTC